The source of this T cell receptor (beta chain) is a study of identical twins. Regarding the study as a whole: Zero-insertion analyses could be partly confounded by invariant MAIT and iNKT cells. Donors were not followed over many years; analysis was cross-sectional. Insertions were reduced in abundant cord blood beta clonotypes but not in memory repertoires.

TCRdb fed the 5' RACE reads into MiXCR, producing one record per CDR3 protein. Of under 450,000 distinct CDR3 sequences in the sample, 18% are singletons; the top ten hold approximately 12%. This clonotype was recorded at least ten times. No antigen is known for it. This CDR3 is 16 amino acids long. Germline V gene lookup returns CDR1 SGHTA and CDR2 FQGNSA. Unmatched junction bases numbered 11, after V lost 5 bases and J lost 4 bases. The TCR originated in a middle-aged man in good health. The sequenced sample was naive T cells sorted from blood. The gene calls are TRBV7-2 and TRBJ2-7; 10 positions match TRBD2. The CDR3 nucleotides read TGTGCCAGCAGCCAACCAAGCGGGAGGGCCGGGTACGAGCAGTACTTC. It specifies CASSQPSGRAGYEQYF. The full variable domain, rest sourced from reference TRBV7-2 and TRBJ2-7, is GAGVSQSPSNKVTEKGKDVELRCDPISGHTALYWYRQSLGQGLEFLIYFQGNSAPDKSGLPSDRFSAERTGGSVSTLTIQRTQQEDSAVYLCASSQPSGRAGYEQYFGPGTRLTVT.